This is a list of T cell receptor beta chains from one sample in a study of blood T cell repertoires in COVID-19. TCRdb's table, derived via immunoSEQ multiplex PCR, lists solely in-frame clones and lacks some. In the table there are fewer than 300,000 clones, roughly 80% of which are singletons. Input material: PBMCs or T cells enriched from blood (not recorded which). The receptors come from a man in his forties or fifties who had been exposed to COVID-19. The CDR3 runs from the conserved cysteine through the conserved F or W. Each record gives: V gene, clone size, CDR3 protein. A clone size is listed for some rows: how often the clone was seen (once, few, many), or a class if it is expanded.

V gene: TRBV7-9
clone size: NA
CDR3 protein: CASSFDLGAGNQPQHF

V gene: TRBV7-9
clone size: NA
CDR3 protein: CASSLRPGETQYF

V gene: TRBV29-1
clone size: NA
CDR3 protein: CSVEDLGTTSGELFF

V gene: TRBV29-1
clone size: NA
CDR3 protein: CSVEGQGPTEAFF

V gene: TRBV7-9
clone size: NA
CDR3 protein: CASSSTPHRDRVHEQFF

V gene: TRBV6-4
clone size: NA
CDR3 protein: CASSPGGAPRF

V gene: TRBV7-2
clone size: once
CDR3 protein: CASSLAHSSSYNSPLHF

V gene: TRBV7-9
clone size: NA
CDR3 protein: CASSPIVGAVSTDTQYF

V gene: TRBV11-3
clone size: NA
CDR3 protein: CASSLDPADNEQFF

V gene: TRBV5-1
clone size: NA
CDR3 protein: CASSPLGSGTNTGELFF

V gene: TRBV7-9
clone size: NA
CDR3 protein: CASSLSGGGTGDSPLHF

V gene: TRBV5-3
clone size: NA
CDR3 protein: CARSLKGALGQPQHF

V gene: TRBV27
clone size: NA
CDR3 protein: CASSYLISGNEQFF

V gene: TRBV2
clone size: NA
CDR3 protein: CASSGSPGLLNQPQHF

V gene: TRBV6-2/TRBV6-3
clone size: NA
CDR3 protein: CASSFPFTSRETDTQYF

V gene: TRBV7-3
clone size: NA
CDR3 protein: CASSLSSYNSPLHF

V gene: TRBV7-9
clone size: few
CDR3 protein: CASSLASGMGNEQFF

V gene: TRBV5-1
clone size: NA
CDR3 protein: CASSRLEEETQYF

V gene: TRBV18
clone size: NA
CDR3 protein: CASSPPRQDGEQYF

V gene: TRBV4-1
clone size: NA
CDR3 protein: CASSQEPGTGGYTF

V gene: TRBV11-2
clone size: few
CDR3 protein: CASSFELAGAGDNEQFF

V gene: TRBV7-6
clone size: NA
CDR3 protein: CASSPATSSQFF

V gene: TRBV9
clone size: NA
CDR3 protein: CASNLVPPGTGPFWEREQYF